The sample holds a few counts of the clone carrying this T cell receptor (beta chain). What it recognizes is unknown. The CDR3 sequence is 16 residues long. Germline CDR1 is SQVTM and CDR2 is ANQGSEA. The trim removed 1 base at V and 7 bases at J, leaving 14 bases unmatched. TCRdb re-derived calls from the reads in MiXCR, one entry per CDR3 protein. Here the sample spans 350,000 to 450,000 distinct CDR3 sequences, around a sixth being singletons. The sample is drawn from a study of T cell repertoires in cytomegalovirus infection. Study details: The public TCR beta signatures pointed to both CMV infection and matching HLA type. Points from the study as a whole: The response measured ex vivo was dominated by TCR beta clonotypes (HLA-C-restricted and CMV-specific). Accumulated public TCR beta family frequency recognized individuals carrying CMV together with the relevant HLA.

This TCR was sampled from a human donor in good health (CMV status not recorded). Some clones in this sample may be carry-over from other donors' samples. Input material: PBMCs. The rearrangement joins TRBV29-1 to TRBJ2-5; 8 bases map to TRBD2. CDR3 sequence (DNA): TGCAGCGTTGAAGTAGGGGCCCAGCGGGAGACGGGGACCCAGTACTTC. Amino acids: CSVEVGAQRETGTQYF. Supplemented by reference TRBV29-1 and TRBJ2-5, the full variable domain reads SAVISQKPSRDICQRGTSLTIQCQVDSQVTMMFWYRQQPGQSLTLIATANQGSEATYESGFVIDKFPISRPNLTFSTLTVSNMSPEDSSIYLCSVEVGAQRETGTQYFGPGTRLLVL.